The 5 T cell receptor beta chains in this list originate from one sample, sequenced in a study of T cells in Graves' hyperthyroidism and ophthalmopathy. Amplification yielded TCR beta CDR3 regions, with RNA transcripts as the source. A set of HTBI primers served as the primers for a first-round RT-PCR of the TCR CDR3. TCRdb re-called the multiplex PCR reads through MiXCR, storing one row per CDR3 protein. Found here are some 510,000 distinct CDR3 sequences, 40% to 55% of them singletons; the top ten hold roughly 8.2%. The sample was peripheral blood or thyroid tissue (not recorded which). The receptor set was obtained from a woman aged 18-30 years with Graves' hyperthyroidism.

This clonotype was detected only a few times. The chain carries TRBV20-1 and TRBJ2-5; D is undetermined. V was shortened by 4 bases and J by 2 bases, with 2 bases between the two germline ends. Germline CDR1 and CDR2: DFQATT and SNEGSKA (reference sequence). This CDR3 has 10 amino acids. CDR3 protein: CSAKQETQYF. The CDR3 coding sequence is TGCAGTGCTAAACAAGAGACCCAGTACTTC.

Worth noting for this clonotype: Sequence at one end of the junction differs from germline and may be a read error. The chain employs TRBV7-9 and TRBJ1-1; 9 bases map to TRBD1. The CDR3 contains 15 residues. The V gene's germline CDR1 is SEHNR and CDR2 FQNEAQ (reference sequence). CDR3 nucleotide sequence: TGTGCCAGCAGCGGATCCGGGACAGGGACCACTGAAGCTTCCTTT. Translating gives CASSGSGTGTTEASF.

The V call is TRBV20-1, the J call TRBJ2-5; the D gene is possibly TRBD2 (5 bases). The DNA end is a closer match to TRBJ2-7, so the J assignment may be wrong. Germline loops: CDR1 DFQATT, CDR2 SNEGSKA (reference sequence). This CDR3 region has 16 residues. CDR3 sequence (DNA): TGCAGTGCTAGGAAAGCTCCTAGCCTGGGAACCTACGAGCAGTACTTC. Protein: CSARKAPSLGTYEQYF.

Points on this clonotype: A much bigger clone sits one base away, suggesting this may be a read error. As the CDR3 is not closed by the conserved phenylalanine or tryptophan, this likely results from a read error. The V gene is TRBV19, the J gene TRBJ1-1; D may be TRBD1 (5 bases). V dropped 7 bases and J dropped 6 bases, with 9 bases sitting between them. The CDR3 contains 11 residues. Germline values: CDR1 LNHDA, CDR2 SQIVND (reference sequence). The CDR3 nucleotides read TGTGCCAGTACCGCGGGGGCTGAAGCTTTCATT. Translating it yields CASTAGAEAFI.

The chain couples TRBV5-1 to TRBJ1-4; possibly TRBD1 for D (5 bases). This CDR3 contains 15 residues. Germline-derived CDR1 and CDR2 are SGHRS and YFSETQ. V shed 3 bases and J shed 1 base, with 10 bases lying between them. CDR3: CASSSSGITNEKLFF. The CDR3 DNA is TGCGCCAGCAGCTCTTCAGGGATAACTAATGAAAAACTGTTTTTT. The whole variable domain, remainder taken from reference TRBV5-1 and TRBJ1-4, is KAGVTQTPRYLIKTRGQQVTLSCSPISGHRSVSWYQQTPGQGLQFLFEYFSETQRNKGNFPGRFSGRQFSNSRSEMNVSTLELGDSALYLCASSSSGITNEKLFFGSGTQLSVL.